This T cell receptor beta chain stems from a study of vaccination effects on CD4 cells after COVID-19. Study at large: Participants each got two BNT162b2 or mRNA-1273 vaccine doses. Overall study results and limits: Few convalescent patients, and no early post-infection timepoints, were available to the study.

Data came from immunoSEQ multiplex PCR; TCRdb stores just in-frame clones and leaves some out. The sample lists about 41,000 clones, roughly 70% occurring once. This clone has only one observation. Antigen specificity is unknown. Expansion with viral peptide pools was applied to antigen-specific CD4+ T cells by the ViraFEST assay prior to sequencing. Isolating CD4+ T cells followed approximately 11 days of culture. Recipients of the vaccine had no prior SARS-CoV-2 infection and negative nucleocapsid antibodies. With 8.5 to 10 ug/ml peptides and around 9.6 IU/ml IL-2, a few million PBMC per well were cultured. On days 3 and 7, fresh IL-2 medium replaced half the medium. This CDR3 is 15 amino acids long. Trimming pared 4 bases from V and 6 bases from J, leaving 16 bases between. The germline V gene encodes CDR1 SNHLY and CDR2 FYNNEI.

The sequence derives from a human donor who received a COVID-19 vaccine. The sample was CD4+ T cells from PBMCs cultured with HCoV-OC43 spike peptides, taken before COVID-19 vaccination. Subset indicated: HCoV-OC43 spike overlapping peptide pool stimulation. The J gene is TRBJ1-3, the V gene TRBV2, with D hard to call. The CDR3 nucleotides are TGTGCCAGCAGTGGATTGATAAGCGGATTAAACACCATATATTTT. This translates into CASSGLISGLNTIYF. The full variable domain, its missing parts supplied by reference TRBV2 and TRBJ1-3, is EPEVTQTPSHQVTQMGQEVILRCVPISNHLYFYWYRQILGQKVEFLVSFYNNEISEKSEIFDDQFSVERPDGSNFTLKIRSTKLEDSAMYFCASSGLISGLNTIYFGEGSWLTVV.